The text below deals with one T cell receptor beta chain. The antigen is not known. The entry originates in a study of high-grade serous ovarian cancer treatment subgroups. Whole-study findings and limits: Tumors within one patient showed repertoire similarity of 0.11 to 0.79. TCR relatedness rose with neoantigen level and trended with mutation load. Without spatial data, bulk sequencing limits insight into HGSC tumor diversity. Only CDR3 was analyzed; CDR1 and CDR2 were not.

The CDR3 runs 14 residues. Trimming stripped 0 bases from V and 0 bases from J, with 6 bases between. Germline V lookup: CDR1 SGHTA, CDR2 FQGNSA. Data came from immunoSEQ multiplex PCR; TCRdb stores just in-frame clones and leaves some out. The sample lists some 28,000 clones, about 81% occurring once. The tumor samples were collected prior to definitive surgery or chemotherapy. This rearrangement joins TRBV7-2 to TRBJ2-7, with unresolved D. The receptor's source is a human donor with high-grade serous ovarian cancer. What was sequenced was tumor tissue. CDR3 protein: CASSLASTSYEQYF. CDR3 DNA: TGTGCCAGCAGCTTAGCGTCCACCTCCTACGAGCAGTACTTC.